A selection of T cell receptor beta chains follows, all from one sample in a study of CD8 T cells in ankylosing spondylitis. TCRdb reprocessed the 5' RACE reads with MiXCR, giving one entry per CDR3 protein. The table lists fewer than 550,000 distinct CDR3 sequences, over 4% of them singletons. The sample comprised blood, either unsorted or a sorted T cell fraction (not recorded which). Receptors originate from a male donor with ankylosing spondylitis. CDR3s include the opening cysteine and the closing phenylalanine or tryptophan. The D gene is left open where the match is weak. Size tells how often a clone was seen (once, few, many) or the class of an expanded clone, and some rows leave it out.

V	size	J	D	DNA	CDR3
TRBV5-1	many	TRBJ2-3	NA	TGCGCCAGCAGCTTGGTAGGTGGCAGTGGCACAGATACGCAGTATTTT	CASSLVGGSGTDTQYF
TRBV18	many	TRBJ2-1	NA	TGTGCCAGCTCACCTTCCGGGACGAAGTACAATGAGCAGTTCTTC	CASSPSGTKYNEQFF
TRBV4-2	many	TRBJ1-6	TRBD1	TGTGCCAGCAGCCAAGCTACAGGGGGTCGTAATTCACCCCTCCACTTT	CASSQATGGRNSPLHF
TRBV5-1	many	TRBJ1-2	TRBD1	TGCGCCAGCAGCTTTTCCTCTCCGGGACAGGGCCTGGGCTACACCTTC	CASSFSSPGQGLGYTF
TRBV4-3	few	TRBJ2-7	TRBD2	TGCGCCAGCAGCCAAGAGGGGCTGGGACTATACTACGAGCAGTACTTC	CASSQEGLGLYYEQYF
TRBV28	many	TRBJ1-6	TRBD1	TGTGCCAGCAGTTTAAGGCAGGGGGATTCACCCCTCCACTTT	CASSLRQGDSPLHF
TRBV19	many	TRBJ1-1	NA	TGTCCTGTTGTAGGGCCATCTGAAGCTTTCTTT	CPVVGPSEAFF
TRBV20-1	many	TRBJ1-1	TRBD1	TGCAGTGCTGGACAGGGGGCGGACACGGGGACTGAAGCTTTCTTT	CSAGQGADTGTEAFF
TRBV15	many	TRBJ1-3	NA	TGTGCCACCAGCAGAGATTTTGGGGGAAACACCATATATTTT	CATSRDFGGNTIYF
TRBV29-1	many	TRBJ1-2	NA	TGCAGCGTTGTTTTTGGGGGCAGCTATGGCTACACCTTC	CSVVFGGSYGYTF
TRBV12-3/TRBV12-4	many	TRBJ2-7	NA	TGTGCCAGCAGTTCCCACGGTGGGGCCTACGAGCAGTACTTC	CASSSHGGAYEQYF
TRBV9	many	TRBJ2-7	NA	TGTGCCAGCAGCAGAAGTCACAGGGAAGGTAACGAGCAGTACTTC	CASSRSHREGNEQYF
TRBV7-2	many	TRBJ1-3	TRBD1	TGTGCCAGCAGCTGGACAGGGGCAGGAAACACCATATATTTT	CASSWTGAGNTIYF
TRBV10-3	many	TRBJ1-2	NA	TGTGCCATCAGTGAGATTCCCTCTAGTAGGGGCTACACCTTC	CAISEIPSSRGYTF
TRBV28	few	TRBJ2-2	TRBD2	TGTGCCAGCAGTCCCGGGACTACGGGCACCGGGGAGCTGTTTTTT	CASSPGTTGTGELFF
TRBV24-1	many	TRBJ2-3	TRBD2	TGTGCCACCAGTGATGGGGGACTAGCGGGAGTTGCTACGCAGTATTTT	CATSDGGLAGVATQYF
TRBV6-1	many	TRBJ2-1	TRBD2	TGTGCCAGCAGGCCTGGACTCAGCGGGAGGATGGGGAATGAGCAGTTCTTC	CASRPGLSGRMGNEQFF
TRBV27	many	TRBJ1-2	TRBD1	TGTGCCAGCAGTTTACCCAGGACAGGGAAATCATCTAACTATGGCTACACCTTC	CASSLPRTGKSSNYGYTF
TRBV7-9	many	TRBJ1-4	TRBD1	TGTGCCAGCAGCCCCTCCAGACAGGGACGGGAAAAACTGTTTTTT	CASSPSRQGREKLFF
TRBV6-1	NA	TRBJ1-1	NA	TGTGCCAGCTGCTCTGGAGGTTTTATGGGCTCTGAAGCTTTCTTT	CASCSGGFMGSEAFF
TRBV5-6	many	TRBJ1-1	TRBD1	TGTGCCAGCAGCTCAACAGGGGGACCGGGCACTGAAGCTTTCTTT	CASSSTGGPGTEAFF
TRBV14	NA	TRBJ2-2	NA	TGTGCCAGCAGCCAAGAAGCTCAGAACACCGGGGAGCTGTTTTTT	CASSQEAQNTGELFF
TRBV5-4	many	TRBJ2-5	NA	TGTGCCAGCAGCTTGCCATTCCAAGAGACCCAGTACTTC	CASSLPFQETQYF
TRBV7-9	many	TRBJ2-3	TRBD2	TGTGCCAGCAGCCGGGGACTAGCGGGAGGGCCAGATACGCAGTATTTT	CASSRGLAGGPDTQYF
TRBV19	NA	TRBJ2-1	NA	TGTGCCAGTAGTGATAGGGGATATGAGCAGTTCTTC	CASSDRGYEQFF
TRBV20-1	NA	TRBJ2-4	TRBD2	TGCAGTGCTAGAGATGCTAGCGGGGGCCCGGGGAACATTCAGTACTTC	CSARDASGGPGNIQYF
TRBV19	NA	TRBJ2-3	TRBD1	TGTGCCAGTAGTTACCGGGACAGGGGTAAAGATACGCAGTATTTT	CASSYRDRGKDTQYF
TRBV7-9	NA	TRBJ1-3	NA	TGTGCCAGCAGCTGGAGGACTGGGTCTGGAAACACCATATATTTT	CASSWRTGSGNTIYF
TRBV6-2/TRBV6-3	many	TRBJ2-1	TRBD2	TGTGCCAGCAGTCAGACAGGGAGGACTAGCGGTTACAATGAGCAGTTCTTC	CASSQTGRTSGYNEQFF
TRBV29-1	many	TRBJ2-6	TRBD1	TGCAGCGTGTACCTCCAGGGGGCTTACGGGGCCAACGTCCTGACTTTC	CSVYLQGAYGANVLTF
TRBV12-3/TRBV12-4	many	TRBJ1-5	TRBD1	TGTGCCAGCAGTGTCAGGGGGGGACAGCCCCAGCATTTT	CASSVRGGQPQHF
TRBV4-1	many	TRBJ2-1	NA	TGCGCCAGCAGCCAATCTCTCTGGGAAGTGTACAATGAGCAGTTCTTC	CASSQSLWEVYNEQFF
TRBV25-1	many	TRBJ2-3	NA	TGTGCCAGCAGTAGGAGGACCACAGATACGCAGTATTTT	CASSRRTTDTQYF
TRBV20-1	many	TRBJ2-1	NA	TGCAGTGCTAGCTGGGGGGAAGGGGACAATGAGCAGTTCTTC	CSASWGEGDNEQFF
TRBV6-1	many	TRBJ1-5	NA	TGTGCCAGCAGTCCAACCGTGGATCAGCCCCAGCATTTT	CASSPTVDQPQHF
TRBV5-1	many	TRBJ1-5	NA	TGCGCCAGCGGCGGGGTCGACTGGGATCAGCCCCAGCATTTT	CASGGVDWDQPQHF
TRBV18	NA	TRBJ2-7	NA	TGTGCCAGCTCGCGGTCAACGGGGGCGCGGAACGAGCAGTACTTC	CASSRSTGARNEQYF
TRBV20-1	many	TRBJ1-6	NA	TGCAGTGCCTCCCAGTTCGGGGCAATCGGGAGGTATTCACCCCTCCACTTT	CSASQFGAIGRYSPLHF
TRBV4-2	NA	TRBJ2-5	NA	TGTGCCAGCAGCCAAGATTACCCGGGAAGGTGGGAAGAGACCCAGTACTTC	CASSQDYPGRWEETQYF
TRBV4-2	many	TRBJ1-6	NA	TGTGCCAGCAGCCCCATCGGAAGGACGGAAAATTCACCCCTCCACTTT	CASSPIGRTENSPLHF
TRBV12-3/TRBV12-4	many	TRBJ2-3	TRBD2	TGTGCCAGCAGTTCCAGCGGGGGGGCCGTAAATACGCAGTATTTT	CASSSSGGAVNTQYF
TRBV6-1	many	TRBJ1-5	TRBD1	TGTGCCAGCAGTCCAGGGACAGGGAATGTTCAGCCCCAGCATTTT	CASSPGTGNVQPQHF
TRBV27	few	TRBJ1-2	NA	TGTGCCAGCAGTAAGGTGAGGGGCTCTGGCTACACCTTC	CASSKVRGSGYTF
TRBV28	NA	TRBJ2-1	NA	TGTGCCAGCAGTTCACCCACGGGGGTCTTCTACAATGAGCAGTTCTTC	CASSSPTGVFYNEQFF
TRBV5-1	many	TRBJ2-7	NA	TGCGCCAGCAGGCCTAGAGGTTCCTACGAGCAGTACTTC	CASRPRGSYEQYF
TRBV29-1	few	TRBJ2-1	TRBD2	TGCAGCGTTGAAGGGGGCGTGCGGGGGGGCTATTTTGATGAGCAGTTCTTC	CSVEGGVRGGYFDEQFF
TRBV6-1	many	TRBJ1-5	TRBD1	TGTGCCAGCAGTCGACAGGGGATCAATCAGCCCCAGCATTTT	CASSRQGINQPQHF
TRBV12-3/TRBV12-4	many	TRBJ2-1	TRBD1	TGTGCCACCAAAACGGGACAGGGGACTCGGGAGCAGTTCTTC	CATKTGQGTREQFF
TRBV6-2/TRBV6-3	many	TRBJ2-7	TRBD2	TGTGCCATCAAATTTAGCGGGAGCTCCTACGAGCAGTACTTC	CAIKFSGSSYEQYF
TRBV5-1	few	TRBJ2-2	NA	TGCGCCAGCAGCTTGGCAACGGAGCTAGGGACCGGGGAGCTGTTTTTT	CASSLATELGTGELFF